Listed below are T cell receptor beta chains from one sample, sequenced in a study of T-cell memory formation after mild COVID-19. TCRdb analysed the 5' RACE reads with MiXCR anew, one entry per CDR3 protein. The sample lists a few hundred thousand distinct CDR3 sequences; around 27% were seen once. Sequencing used PBMCs or a T cell subset sorted from them (not recorded which). The source of these receptors is an adult woman who had mild COVID-19 (a few samples of this study predate the infection). Cell type and time point are not known. Each CDR3 is given with its conserved first and last residue. Fields, in order: D gene, J gene, clone size, V gene, CDR3 DNA, CDR3 protein. A D gene is named only where the DNA matches it firmly. Some rows have no size entry. The others give once, few or many, or a class for an expanded clone.

TRBD1,TRBJ2-7,-,TRBV7-8,TGTGCCAGCAGCCCAAGTAGTGGGACAGGGGGCAGGTACGAGCAGTACTTC,CASSPSSGTGGRYEQYF
-,TRBJ2-1,-,TRBV7-9,TGTGCCAGCAGCGCAGGAGGGGGGGACAATGAGCAGTTCTTC,CASSAGGGDNEQFF
-,TRBJ1-2,-,TRBV7-9,TGTGCCAGCAGTACGGAGGGGAACTATGGCTACACCTTC,CASSTEGNYGYTF
-,TRBJ2-7,-,TRBV9,TGTGCCAGCAGCTTGATGGACAGCTCCTACGAGCAGTACTTC,CASSLMDSSYEQYF
TRBD1,TRBJ2-2,few,TRBV5-1,TGCGCCAGCAGCTTGGACAGGGGCGGGGAGCTGTTTTTT,CASSLDRGGELFF
TRBD1,TRBJ1-4,once,TRBV2,TGTGCCAGCAGGTTGGGACAGGGGAATGAAAAACTGTTTTTT,CASRLGQGNEKLFF
-,TRBJ2-7,-,TRBV12-3/TRBV12-4,TGTGCCAGCAGTTTAGGGGTCCACGAGCAGTACTTC,CASSLGVHEQYF
-,TRBJ2-7,-,TRBV12-3/TRBV12-4,TGTGCCAGCCCACGACGAAACATGAGACAGGAGGAGCAGTACTTC,CASPRRNMRQEEQYF
TRBD1,TRBJ1-2,-,TRBV6-5,TGTGCCAGCAGTTACCGCGACAGGGGGTATGGCTACACCTTC,CASSYRDRGYGYTF
-,TRBJ2-6,few,TRBV20-1,TGCAGTGCTATTCGAGGAGGTGGGCTAGCTGGGGCCAACGTCCTGACTTTC,CSAIRGGGLAGANVLTF
-,TRBJ1-5,few,TRBV21-1,TGTGCCAGCAGCAACCGCTCCGGGACAGGGGCGAGTCAGCCCCAGCATTTT,CASSNRSGTGASQPQHF
-,TRBJ2-7,few,TRBV7-9,TGTGCCAGCAGCTTGCATTCGGGAAACTACGAGCAGTACTTC,CASSLHSGNYEQYF
TRBD1,TRBJ2-7,-,TRBV30,TGTGCCTGGGACAGGGGTCTCGACGAGCAGTACTTC,CAWDRGLDEQYF
-,TRBJ2-5,-,TRBV24-1,TGTGCCACCAGTGATCCGCGTGGGGTCCAAGAGACCCAGTACTTC,CATSDPRGVQETQYF
-,TRBJ1-1,-,TRBV7-2,TGTGCCAGCAGCTCGGACACAGTGAACACTGAAGCTTTCTTT,CASSSDTVNTEAFF
TRBD2,TRBJ2-7,few,TRBV20-1,TGCAGTGCTAGACTAGCGGACTACGAGCAGTACTTC,CSARLADYEQYF
TRBD2,TRBJ2-7,few,TRBV4-3,TGCGCCAGCAGTATACTAGCGGGATACAACGAGCAGTACTTC,CASSILAGYNEQYF
TRBD2,TRBJ2-1,-,TRBV12-3/TRBV12-4,TGTGCCAGCAGTTTCGCGCTAGCGGGAGACAATGAGCAGTTCTTC,CASSFALAGDNEQFF
TRBD2,TRBJ2-7,-,TRBV20-1,TGCAGTGCTAGAGCCCCGGGGAGGGGACCCTACGAGCAGTACTTC,CSARAPGRGPYEQYF
-,TRBJ1-5,-,TRBV30,TGTGCCTGGGACGGACCCAACCTGACAGGACAAAGGCAGCCCCAGCATTTT,CAWDGPNLTGQRQPQHF
-,TRBJ2-3,-,TRBV2,TGTGCCAGCAGTGATAGGTCGGGGGGCCGCACAGATACGCAGTATTTT,CASSDRSGGRTDTQYF
-,TRBJ1-1,few,TRBV24-1,TGTGCCACCAGTGATGGGAATGTAGCTTTCTTT,CATSDGNVAFF
-,TRBJ2-2,-,TRBV6-1,TGTGCCAGCAGTGACCACAGGGTCACCGGGGAGCTGTTTTTT,CASSDHRVTGELFF